This TCR beta chain was sequenced during a study of T cell responses to AZD1222 COVID-19 vaccine. Germline lookup yields CDR1 SGDLS and CDR2 YYNGEE. The CDR3 spans 16 residues. V lost 2 bases, J lost 2 bases, and 17 bases lay in between. Study-level points and caveats: Sampled repertoires all dated from after the peak T cell response.

The method was immunoSEQ multiplex PCR; TCRdb's version includes in-frame clones alone and lacks a portion of them. The data contain roughly 90,000 clones, under 95% of them seen just once; the ten biggest clones take up roughly 4.8%. Comments on this clone: Antigen specificity is unknown.

The source material was peripheral blood, sampled on day 0 of MenACWY control vaccination. V is TRBV9 and J is TRBJ2-7, with D tentatively TRBD2 (6 bases). The receptor comes from an adult in good health. CDR3 bases: TGTGCCAGCAGCGTCGAGGGGAGGAGCGCAACCTACGAGCAGTACTTC. Amino acid sequence: CASSVEGRSATYEQYF.